This T cell receptor (beta chain) emerged from a study of blood T cell repertoires in COVID-19. Study overall: Donors in the United States, Italy and Spain gave samples during acute or convalescent COVID-19.

The CDR3 runs 15 residues. The germline gives CDR1 SGHKS, CDR2 YYEKEE (reference sequence). J lost 8 bases, V lost 3 bases, and 9 bases had no gene match. This table comes from immunoSEQ multiplex PCR, and its TCRdb copy is limited to in-frame clones, with some not included. The sample lists about 200,000 clones, almost 90% occurring once. The specimen sequenced was peripheral blood. The genes are TRBV5-5 and TRBJ2-1; TRBD1 matches at 9 bases. This TCR was recovered from a man aged 50 to 59 with acute or convalescent COVID-19. CDR3 protein: CASSSRDREFDEQFF. The CDR3 DNA is TGTGCCAGCAGCTCGAGGGACAGGGAGTTTGATGAGCAGTTCTTC.